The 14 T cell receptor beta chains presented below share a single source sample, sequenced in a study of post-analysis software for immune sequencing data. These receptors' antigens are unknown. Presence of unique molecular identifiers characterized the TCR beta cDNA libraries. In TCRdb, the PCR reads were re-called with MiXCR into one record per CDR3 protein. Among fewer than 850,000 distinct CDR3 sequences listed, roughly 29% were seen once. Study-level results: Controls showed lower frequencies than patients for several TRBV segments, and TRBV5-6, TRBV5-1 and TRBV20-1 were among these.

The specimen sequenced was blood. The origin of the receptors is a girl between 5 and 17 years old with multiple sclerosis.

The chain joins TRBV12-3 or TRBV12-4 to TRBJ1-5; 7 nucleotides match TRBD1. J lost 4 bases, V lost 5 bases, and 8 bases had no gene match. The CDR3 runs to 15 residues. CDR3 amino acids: CASSPRQGKNQPQHF. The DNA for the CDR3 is TGTGCCAGCAGTCCGCGACAGGGTAAAAATCAGCCCCAGCATTTT.

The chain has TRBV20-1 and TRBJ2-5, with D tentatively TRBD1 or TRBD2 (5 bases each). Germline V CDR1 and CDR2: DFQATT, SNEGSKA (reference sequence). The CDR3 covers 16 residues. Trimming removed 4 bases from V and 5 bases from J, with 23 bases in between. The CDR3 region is CSANKRDGSPWETQYF. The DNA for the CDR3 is TGCAGTGCTAACAAGAGGGACGGCTCGCCGTGGGAGACCCAGTACTTC.

This chain's CDR3 is CSASTDRGYNEQFF. The CDR3 DNA sequence: TGCAGTGCGTCCACGGACAGGGGATACAATGAGCAGTTCTTC. V and J are TRBV20-1 and TRBJ2-1; TRBD1 aligns across 9 bases. The CDR3 loop spans 14 amino acids. V trimming: 6 bases; J trimming: 4 bases; junction bases outside the gene matches: 7. Germline CDR1 DFQATT, CDR2 SNEGSKA (reference sequence).

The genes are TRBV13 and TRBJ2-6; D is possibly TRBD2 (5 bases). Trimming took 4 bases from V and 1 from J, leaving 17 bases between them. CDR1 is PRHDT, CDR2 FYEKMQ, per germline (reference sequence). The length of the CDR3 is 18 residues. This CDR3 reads CASSSWVPGISGANVLTF. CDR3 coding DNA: TGTGCCAGCAGCTCATGGGTCCCGGGGATATCTGGGGCCAACGTCCTGACTTTC.

The CDR3 DNA reads as TGCGCCAGCAGCCAAGAAGGAGGGACTAGTAGCAATGAGCAGTTCTTC. This encodes CASSQEGGTSSNEQFF. The V and J genes are TRBV4-1 and TRBJ2-1; 8 bases line up with TRBD2. After removal of 0 bases from V and 6 bases from J, the junction contained 7 bases not matched to a gene. This CDR3 has 16 residues. Per the germline V gene, CDR1 is MGHRA and CDR2 is YSYEKL.

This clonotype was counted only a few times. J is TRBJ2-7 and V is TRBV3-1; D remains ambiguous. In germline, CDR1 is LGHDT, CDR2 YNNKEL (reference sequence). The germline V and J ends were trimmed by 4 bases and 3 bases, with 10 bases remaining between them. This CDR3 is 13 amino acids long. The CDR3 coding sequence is TGTGCCAGCAGCCCGACAAGAAACTACGAGCAGTACTTC. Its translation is CASSPTRNYEQYF.

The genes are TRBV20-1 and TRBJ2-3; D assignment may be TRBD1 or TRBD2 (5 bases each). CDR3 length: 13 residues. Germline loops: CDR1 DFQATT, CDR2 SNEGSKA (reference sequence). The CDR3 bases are TGCAGCCTTCTCTATGGGGGAACAGATACGCAGTATTTT. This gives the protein CSLLYGGTDTQYF.

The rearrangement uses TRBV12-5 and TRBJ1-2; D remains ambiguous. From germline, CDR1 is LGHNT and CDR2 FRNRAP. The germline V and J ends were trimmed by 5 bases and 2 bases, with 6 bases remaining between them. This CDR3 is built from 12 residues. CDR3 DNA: TGTGCTAGTGGTCCCCTAAACTATGGCTACACCTTC. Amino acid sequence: CASGPLNYGYTF.

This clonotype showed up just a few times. The CDR3 protein is CASSSGTGQNTEAFF. CDR3 sequence (DNA): TGCGCCAGCAGCTCCGGGACAGGCCAGAACACTGAAGCTTTCTTT. The chain has TRBV5-1 and TRBJ1-1; the match to TRBD1 covers 8 bases. The ends lost 3 bases at V and 1 base at J; junction bases unmatched: 5. Looked up from germline, CDR1 is SGHRS and CDR2 is YFSETQ. The CDR3 sequence is 15 residues long.

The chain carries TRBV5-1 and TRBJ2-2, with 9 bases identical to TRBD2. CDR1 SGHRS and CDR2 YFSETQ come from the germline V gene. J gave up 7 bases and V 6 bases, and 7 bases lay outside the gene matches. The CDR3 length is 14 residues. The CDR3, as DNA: TGCGCCAGCACACCGGCGGGAGGGGTCGGGGAGCTGTTTTTT. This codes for CASTPAGGVGELFF.

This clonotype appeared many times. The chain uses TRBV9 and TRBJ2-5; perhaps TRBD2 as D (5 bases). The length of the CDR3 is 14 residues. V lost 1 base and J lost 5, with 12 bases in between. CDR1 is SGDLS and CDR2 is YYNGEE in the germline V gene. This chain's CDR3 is CASSVQGRGETQYF. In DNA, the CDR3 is TGTGCCAGCAGCGTACAAGGGAGAGGCGAGACCCAGTACTTC. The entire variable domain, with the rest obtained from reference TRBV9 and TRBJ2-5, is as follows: DSGVTQTPKHLITATGQRVTLRCSPRSGDLSVYWYQQSLDQGLQFLIQYYNGEERAKGNILERFSAQQFPDLHSELNLSSLELGDSALYFCASSVQGRGETQYFGPGTRLLVL.

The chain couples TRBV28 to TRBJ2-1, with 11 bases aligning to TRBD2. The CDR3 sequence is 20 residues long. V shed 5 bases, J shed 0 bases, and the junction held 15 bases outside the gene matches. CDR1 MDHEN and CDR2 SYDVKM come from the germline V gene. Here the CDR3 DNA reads TGTGCCAGCAGTCCCCTTTGGGTTAGCGGGAGGGGTAGCTCCTACAATGAGCAGTTCTTC. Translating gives CASSPLWVSGRGSSYNEQFF. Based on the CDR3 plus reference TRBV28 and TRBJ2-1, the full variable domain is DVKVTQSSRYLVKRTGEKVFLECVQDMDHENMFWYRQDPGLGLRLIYFSYDVKMKEKGDIPEGYSVSREKKERFSLILESASTNQTSMYLCASSPLWVSGRGSSYNEQFFGPGTRLTVL.

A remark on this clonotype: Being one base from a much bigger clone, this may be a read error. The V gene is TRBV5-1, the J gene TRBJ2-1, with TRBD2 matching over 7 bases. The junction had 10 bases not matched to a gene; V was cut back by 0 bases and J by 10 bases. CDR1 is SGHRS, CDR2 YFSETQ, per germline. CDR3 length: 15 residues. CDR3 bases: TGCGCCAGCAGCTTGGCTAGCGGTTTTACCTACGAGCAGTTCTTC. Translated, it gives CASSLASGFTYEQFF.

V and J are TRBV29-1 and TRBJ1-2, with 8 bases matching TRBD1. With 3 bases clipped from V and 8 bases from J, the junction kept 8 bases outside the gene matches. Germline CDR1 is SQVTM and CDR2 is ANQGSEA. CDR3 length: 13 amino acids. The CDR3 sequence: CSVDHSGGRGYTF. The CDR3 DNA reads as TGCAGCGTTGATCACTCAGGGGGCAGAGGCTACACCTTC.